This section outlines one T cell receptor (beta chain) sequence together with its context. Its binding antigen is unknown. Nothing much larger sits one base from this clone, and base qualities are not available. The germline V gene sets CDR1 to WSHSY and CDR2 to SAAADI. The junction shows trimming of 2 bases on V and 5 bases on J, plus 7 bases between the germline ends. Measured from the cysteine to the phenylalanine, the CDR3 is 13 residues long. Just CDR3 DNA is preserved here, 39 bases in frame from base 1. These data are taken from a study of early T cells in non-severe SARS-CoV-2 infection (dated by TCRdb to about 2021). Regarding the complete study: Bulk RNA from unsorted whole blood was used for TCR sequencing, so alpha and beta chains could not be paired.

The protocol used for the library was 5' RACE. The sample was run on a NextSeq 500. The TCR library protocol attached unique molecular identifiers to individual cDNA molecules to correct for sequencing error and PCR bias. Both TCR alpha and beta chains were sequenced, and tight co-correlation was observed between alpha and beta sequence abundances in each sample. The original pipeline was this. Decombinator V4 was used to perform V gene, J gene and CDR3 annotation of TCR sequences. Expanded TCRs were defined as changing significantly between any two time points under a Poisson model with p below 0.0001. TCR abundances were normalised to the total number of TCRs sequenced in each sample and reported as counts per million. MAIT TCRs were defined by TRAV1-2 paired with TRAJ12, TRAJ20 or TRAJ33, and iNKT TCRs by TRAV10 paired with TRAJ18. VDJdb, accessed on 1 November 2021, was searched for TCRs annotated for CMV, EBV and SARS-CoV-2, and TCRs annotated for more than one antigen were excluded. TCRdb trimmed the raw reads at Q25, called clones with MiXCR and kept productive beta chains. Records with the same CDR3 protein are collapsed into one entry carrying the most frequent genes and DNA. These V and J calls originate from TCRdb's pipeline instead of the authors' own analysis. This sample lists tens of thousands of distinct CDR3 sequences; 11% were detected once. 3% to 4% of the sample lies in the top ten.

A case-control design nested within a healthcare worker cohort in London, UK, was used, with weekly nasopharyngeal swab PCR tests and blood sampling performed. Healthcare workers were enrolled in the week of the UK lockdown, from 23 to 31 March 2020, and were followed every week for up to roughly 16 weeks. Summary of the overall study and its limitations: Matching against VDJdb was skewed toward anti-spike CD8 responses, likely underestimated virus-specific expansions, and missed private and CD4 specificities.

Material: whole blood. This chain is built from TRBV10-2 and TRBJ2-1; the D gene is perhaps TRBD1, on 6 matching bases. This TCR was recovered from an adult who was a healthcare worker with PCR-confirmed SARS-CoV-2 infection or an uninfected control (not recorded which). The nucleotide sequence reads TGCGCCAGCAGTGAGGAGGGGGACAATGAGCAGTTCTTC. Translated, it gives CASSEEGDNEQFF.